Included here is one T cell receptor (beta chain) sequence, with context. The table came from immunoSEQ multiplex PCR; TCRdb's copy has only in-frame clones and leaves some out. The sample has hundreds of thousands of clones; 92% are singletons. The record originates from a study of blood T cell repertoires in COVID-19. At the level of the study: Donors in the United States, Italy and Spain gave samples during acute or convalescent COVID-19.

The sample taken for sequencing was peripheral blood. The TCR was taken from a man aged 60 to 75 with COVID-19, enrolled during active disease.

The CDR3 region has the DNA TGTGCCAGTAGTATATTCCGGGGGACCTACAATGAGCAGTTCTTC. This encodes CASSIFRGTYNEQFF. The chain is built from TRBV19 and TRBJ2-1; possibly TRBD2 for D (6 bases). The CDR3 has 15 residues. V lost 2 bases and J 2 bases, leaving 10 bases between the germline ends. Looked up from germline, CDR1 is LNHDA and CDR2 is SQIVND (reference sequence).